The 30 T cell receptor beta chains reported below all come from one sample, sequenced in a study of metastatic and nonmetastatic thyroid tumors. None of the patients had undergone any treatment ahead of thyroid surgery. Using MiXCR, TCRdb re-called clones from the PCR reads. The sample holds 13,000 or so clones, almost 30% seen once. The sample consisted of blood. Receptors were obtained from a female donor with papillary thyroid cancer or a benign thyroid nodule (not recorded which). Some clones in this sample may be carry-over from other donors' samples.

The chain uses TRBV6-1 and TRBJ1-5; D is possibly TRBD1 (5 bases). V was cut by 8 bases and J by 5 bases, with 13 bases left in between. This CDR3 is 13 amino acids long. Germline V gene sequence: CDR1 MNHNS, CDR2 SASEGT. This chain's CDR3 is CASGTGSDQPQHF. DNA for the CDR3: TGTGCCAGCGGGACTGGGAGTGATCAGCCCCAGCATTTT.

Note on this clone: Additional DNA sequences in this sample encode the identical CDR3. CDR3 residues: CASSASCETQYF. The DNA for the CDR3 is TGTGCCAGCTCGGCTTCGTGTGAGACCCAGTACTTC. The rearrangement joins TRBV18 to TRBJ2-5; D gene unclear. V was pared by 6 bases and J by 5 bases, with 10 bases between. This CDR3 has 12 amino acids. Germline lookup yields CDR1 KGHSH and CDR2 LQKENI.

This clone is classed as medium-sized. This rearrangement joins TRBV6-1 to TRBJ2-1; D unclear. This CDR3 is 13 amino acids long. Per the germline V gene, CDR1 is MNHNS and CDR2 is SASEGT. The V and J ends lost 5 bases and 1 base respectively, with 6 bases between them. The CDR3 sequence: CASSRGSYNEQFF. The DNA of the CDR3 is TGTGCCAGCAGTCGAGGATCCTACAATGAGCAGTTCTTC.

V and J are TRBV9 and TRBJ1-1; D perhaps matches TRBD1 (6 bases). From germline, CDR1 is SGDLS and CDR2 YYNGEE. The CDR3 is made up of 14 amino acids. V lost 4 bases and J lost 4, with 14 bases in between. CDR3 bases: TGTGCCAGCAGCCCACAGGGAGTAGTCACTGAAGCTTTCTTT. Its translation is CASSPQGVVTEAFF.

The gene calls are TRBV30 and TRBJ1-2; D not certain. The V gene lost 0 bases and the J gene lost 8 bases, with 10 bases spanning the gap. Germline values: CDR1 GTSNPN, CDR2 SVGIG (reference sequence). The CDR3 contains 12 residues. CDR3 DNA: TGTGCCTGGAGTGTACCCGGTGGGGGCTACACCTTC. It yields the protein CAWSVPGGGYTF.

Judged by abundance, this clone is medium-sized (0.01 to 0.1%). The chain employs TRBV5-1 and TRBJ1-2; TRBD1 aligns across 8 bases. Germline-derived CDR1 and CDR2 are SGHRS and YFSETQ. The CDR3 totals 15 residues. V shed 4 bases, J shed 5 bases, and the junction held 10 bases outside the gene matches. As DNA, the CDR3 is TGCGCCAGCAGCCGAGGACAGGGAAAGGGGTATGGCTACACCTTC. Translating it yields CASSRGQGKGYGYTF.

This clone has at least ten counts. The CDR3 reads CASSQEGGGLGETQYF. The CDR3 coding sequence is TGTGCCAGCAGCCAAGAGGGGGGGGGCCTAGGAGAGACCCAGTACTTC. The V gene is TRBV3-1, the J gene TRBJ2-5, with D maybe TRBD2 (7 bases). Germline lookup yields CDR1 LGHDT and CDR2 YNNKEL (reference sequence). V lost 0 bases to trimming and J lost 4 bases, with 15 bases between them. The CDR3 covers 16 residues.

The chain links TRBV6-1 to TRBJ2-1, with D uncertain. V was cut by 2 bases and J by 8 bases, with 7 bases left in between. CDR1 and CDR2 (germline): MNHNS, SASEGT. This CDR3 has 12 residues. This chain's CDR3 is CASSESKHEQFF. The CDR3 DNA sequence: TGTGCCAGCAGTGAATCTAAGCATGAGCAGTTCTTC.

The chain uses TRBV30 and TRBJ2-7; D might be TRBD1 (6 bases). Germline values: CDR1 GTSNPN, CDR2 SVGIG (reference sequence). V gave up 5 bases and J gave up 0 bases, with 8 bases separating them. This CDR3 has 12 residues. CDR3 sequence: CAWGDNSYEQYF. The CDR3 DNA sequence: TGTGCCTGGGGGGACAACTCCTACGAGCAGTACTTC.

Notes on this clone: This CDR3 fails to terminate in the conserved phenylalanine or tryptophan, so it likely reflects a read error. This chain links TRBV10-2 with TRBJ2-7; D not resolved. CDR3 length: 11 residues. Germline V gene data show CDR1 as WSHSY and CDR2 as SAAADI. Trimming stripped 3 bases from V and 3 bases from J, with 3 bases between. As DNA, the CDR3 is TGCGCCAGCAGTGATGTCTACGAGCAGTACCTC. Encoded protein: CASSDVYEQYL.

This clone was observed many times. The rearrangement uses TRBV14 and TRBJ1-2, with D possibly matching TRBD1 (6 bases). The length of the CDR3 is 13 residues. V was cut by 4 bases and J by 10 bases, with 16 bases left in between. Looked up from germline, CDR1 is SGHDN and CDR2 is FVKESK. CDR3 amino acids: CASSRFLTGLYTF. The CDR3 nucleotides are TGTGCCAGCAGCCGATTTTTGACAGGTCTCTACACCTTC.

This clone was counted many times. This sequence joins TRBV27 and TRBJ1-5; no clear D gene. Trimming left V 1 base short and J 5 bases short, with 12 bases between. The length of the CDR3 is 15 residues. Germline lookup yields CDR1 MNHEY and CDR2 SMNVEV (reference sequence). The CDR3 is CASSLYWARDQPQHF. Written as DNA, the CDR3 is TGTGCCAGCAGTTTATATTGGGCTCGCGATCAGCCCCAGCATTTT.

In its sample, this clone was seen a few times. The chain uses TRBV20-1 and TRBJ2-7; TRBD1 matches at 7 bases. CDR1 and CDR2 (germline): DFQATT, SNEGSKA (reference sequence). The CDR3 runs 14 residues. With V trimmed by 6 bases and J by 1 base, 9 bases remained unmatched. CDR3 sequence reads: CSALDREVSYEQYF. As DNA, the CDR3 is TGCAGTGCCCTAGACAGGGAAGTTTCCTACGAGCAGTACTTC.

This chain uses TRBV5-1 with TRBJ2-7; 11 bases map to TRBD1. This CDR3 spans 15 amino acids. Germline CDR1 SGHRS, CDR2 YFSETQ. Unmatched junction bases numbered 3, after V lost 4 bases and J lost 0 bases. CDR3 nucleotides: TGCGCCAGCAGCCGGGGACAGGGGGACTCCTACGAGCAGTACTTC. This sequence encodes CASSRGQGDSYEQYF.

By frequency in the sample, this clone is medium-sized. The V gene is TRBV6-1, the J gene TRBJ2-1, with D possibly being TRBD2 (5 bases). The ends were cut back, 7 bases at V and 7 bases at J, with 8 bases in the middle. The germline V gene encodes CDR1 MNHNS and CDR2 SASEGT. The CDR3 extends over 11 amino acids. The CDR3 spells CASKSGNEQFF. In DNA form, the CDR3 reads TGTGCCAGCAAGAGCGGAAATGAGCAGTTCTTC.

This clone is categorized as medium-sized. This chain uses TRBV12-3 or TRBV12-4 with TRBJ2-5; 11 nucleotides agree with TRBD2. Trimming removed 5 bases from V and 4 bases from J; junction bases left unmatched: 3. CDR3 length: 14 residues. The CDR3 bases are TGTGCCAGCAGTACTAGCGGGAGAGGAGAGACCCAGTACTTC. Protein: CASSTSGRGETQYF.

In its sample, this clone was seen many times. The chain recombines TRBV10-2 with TRBJ1-4; D not resolved. The CDR3 length is 14 residues. V was clipped by 8 bases and J by 4 bases, with 14 bases between them. Germline assignment: CDR1 WSHSY and CDR2 SAAADI. CDR3: CASGMGLLNEKLFF. The CDR3 DNA follows: TGCGCCAGCGGGATGGGTCTTCTTAATGAAAAACTGTTTTTT.

This clone rates as medium-sized. The rearrangement uses TRBV27 and TRBJ1-6; D not resolved. Per the germline V gene, CDR1 is MNHEY and CDR2 is SMNVEV (reference sequence). The V and J ends lost 6 bases and 9 bases respectively, with 15 bases between them. This CDR3 comprises 14 residues. CDR3 sequence: CASSSRPISSPLHF. In nucleotides, the CDR3 is TGTGCCAGCAGCTCTAGGCCTATTTCTTCACCCCTCCACTTT.

This clone is medium-sized (0.01 to 0.1%) within its sample. The chain employs TRBV18 and TRBJ1-2; D is unclear. The V end lost 2 bases, the J end lost 4 bases, and 8 bases lay between the germline ends. Germline V gives CDR1 KGHSH, CDR2 LQKENI. The CDR3 contains 13 residues. The CDR3 spells CASSPGQVYGYTF. The CDR3 bases are TGTGCCAGCTCACCAGGGCAGGTCTATGGCTACACCTTC.

This clone was seen at least ten times. This may be a read error: a much more frequent sequence differs by one nucleotide. V gene TRBV7-2 combines with J gene TRBJ1-4; the D is unclear. V was clipped by 2 bases and J by 3 bases, with 10 bases between them. Germline-derived CDR1 and CDR2 are SGHTA and FQGNSA. CDR3 length: 15 amino acids. CDR3 coding DNA: TGTGCCAGCAGCTTAACCCGGGAGTCTAATGAAAAACTGTTTTTT. Translated: CASSLTRESNEKLFF.

This clone counts as medium-sized (0.01 to 0.1%). The chain links TRBV19 to TRBJ2-7, with 10 bases lining up with TRBD1. CDR3 size: 16 residues. After removal of 6 bases from V and 2 bases from J, the junction contained 10 bases not matched to a gene. CDR1 is LNHDA, CDR2 SQIVND, per germline (reference sequence). CDR3 loop: CASSQSRDRGTYEQYF. The CDR3 DNA sequence: TGTGCCAGTAGCCAATCCCGGGACAGGGGAACCTACGAGCAGTACTTC.

The chain uses TRBV30 and TRBJ1-2; possibly TRBD1 for D (6 bases). There are 13 residues in the CDR3. The V gene's germline CDR1 is GTSNPN and CDR2 SVGIG (reference sequence). V lost 2 bases and J 3 bases, leaving 10 bases between the germline ends. The CDR3 DNA follows: TGTGCCTGGAGTTGGTCAGGGGACTATGGCTACACCTTC. Protein product: CAWSWSGDYGYTF.

By sample share, this clone is medium-sized. The rearrangement joins TRBV20-1 to TRBJ1-4; no definite D call. V was clipped by 1 base and J by 0 bases, with 12 bases between them. The CDR3 contains 16 residues. Per the germline V gene, CDR1 is DFQATT and CDR2 is SNEGSKA (reference sequence). CDR3 DNA: TGCAGTGCTAGAGGTTTAGCCGGGACAACTAATGAAAAACTGTTTTTT. This codes for CSARGLAGTTNEKLFF.

This clone turned up a few times. This chain connects TRBV6-1 to TRBJ1-1; D uncertain. Germline-derived CDR1 and CDR2 are MNHNS and SASEGT. V lost 1 base and J 1 base, leaving 7 bases between the germline ends. CDR3 length equals 14 residues. CDR3 amino acids: CASSEGFSNTEAFF. CDR3 coding DNA: TGTGCCAGCAGTGAAGGTTTCTCGAACACTGAAGCTTTCTTT.

This chain links TRBV4-1 with TRBJ1-4; 7 bases match TRBD1. CDR1 is MGHRA, CDR2 YSYEKL, per germline. V trimming: 2 bases; J trimming: 2 bases; junction bases outside the gene matches: 5. This CDR3 contains 16 residues. This CDR3 is CASSQPRDSTNEKLFF. The CDR3 DNA follows: TGCGCCAGCAGCCAACCTCGGGACAGCACTAATGAAAAACTGTTTTTT.

This clone was recorded many times. The chain carries TRBV3-1 and TRBJ2-1; 8 bases agree with TRBD1. The CDR3 extends over 16 amino acids. Trimming removed 4 bases from V and 4 bases from J; junction bases left unmatched: 9. Germline loops: CDR1 LGHDT, CDR2 YNNKEL (reference sequence). The DNA for the CDR3 is TGTGCCAGCAGCCCCGGCAGGACAGGGCCTTACAATGAGCAGTTCTTC. Its protein is CASSPGRTGPYNEQFF.

This clone was picked up many times. J is TRBJ2-2 and V is TRBV12-3 or TRBV12-4; TRBD2 aligns across 11 bases. Trimming cost V 3 bases and J 7 bases; bases outside gene matches: 7. The CDR3 sequence is 16 residues long. Here the CDR3 reads CASSFLAGGPGGELFF. The CDR3 DNA is TGTGCCAGCAGTTTCTTAGCGGGGGGGCCCGGCGGGGAGCTGTTTTTT.

In its sample, this clone ranks as medium-sized (0.01 to 0.1%). V gene TRBV9 combines with J gene TRBJ2-1, with D possibly matching TRBD2 (6 bases). Germline assignment: CDR1 SGDLS and CDR2 YYNGEE. Trimming stripped 4 bases from V and 5 bases from J, with 10 bases between. This CDR3 has 13 residues. The CDR3 DNA follows: TGTGCCAGCAGCTCGGACTATAACAATGAGCAGTTCTTC. Amino acids: CASSSDYNNEQFF.

This clone was found many times. V usage is TRBV4-3 and J usage is TRBJ2-1, with D maybe TRBD2 (7 bases). Germline assignment: CDR1 LGHNA and CDR2 YSLEER. This CDR3 is 17 amino acids long. V was cut by 3 bases and J by 8 bases, with 23 bases left in between. The CDR3 protein is CASSQGFGGGSVDEQFF. CDR3 DNA sequence: TGCGCCAGCAGCCAGGGCTTTGGGGGCGGGAGTGTCGATGAGCAGTTCTTC.

V is TRBV12-3 or TRBV12-4 and J is TRBJ1-5; TRBD1 matches at 7 bases. The CDR3 length is 14 residues. The V segment lost 3 bases and the J segment 1 base; nucleotides outside the gene matches: 0. This CDR3 reads CASSLTGSNQPQHF. The CDR3 bases are TGTGCCAGCAGTTTGACAGGGAGCAATCAGCCCCAGCATTTT.